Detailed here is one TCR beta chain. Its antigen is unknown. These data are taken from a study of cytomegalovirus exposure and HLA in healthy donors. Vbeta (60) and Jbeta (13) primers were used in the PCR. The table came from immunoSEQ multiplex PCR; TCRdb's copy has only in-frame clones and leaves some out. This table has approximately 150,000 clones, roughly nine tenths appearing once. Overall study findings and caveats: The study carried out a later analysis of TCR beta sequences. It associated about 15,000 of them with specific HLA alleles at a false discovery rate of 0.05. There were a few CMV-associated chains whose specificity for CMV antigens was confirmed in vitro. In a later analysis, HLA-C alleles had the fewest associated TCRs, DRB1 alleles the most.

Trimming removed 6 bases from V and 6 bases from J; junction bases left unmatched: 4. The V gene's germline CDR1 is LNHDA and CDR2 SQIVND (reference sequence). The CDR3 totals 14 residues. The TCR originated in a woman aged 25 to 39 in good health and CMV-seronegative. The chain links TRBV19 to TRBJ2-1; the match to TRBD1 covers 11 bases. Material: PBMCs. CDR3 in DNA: TGTGCCAGTAGAGGACAGGGGGCTACCAATGAGCAGTTCTTC. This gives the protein CASRGQGATNEQFF.